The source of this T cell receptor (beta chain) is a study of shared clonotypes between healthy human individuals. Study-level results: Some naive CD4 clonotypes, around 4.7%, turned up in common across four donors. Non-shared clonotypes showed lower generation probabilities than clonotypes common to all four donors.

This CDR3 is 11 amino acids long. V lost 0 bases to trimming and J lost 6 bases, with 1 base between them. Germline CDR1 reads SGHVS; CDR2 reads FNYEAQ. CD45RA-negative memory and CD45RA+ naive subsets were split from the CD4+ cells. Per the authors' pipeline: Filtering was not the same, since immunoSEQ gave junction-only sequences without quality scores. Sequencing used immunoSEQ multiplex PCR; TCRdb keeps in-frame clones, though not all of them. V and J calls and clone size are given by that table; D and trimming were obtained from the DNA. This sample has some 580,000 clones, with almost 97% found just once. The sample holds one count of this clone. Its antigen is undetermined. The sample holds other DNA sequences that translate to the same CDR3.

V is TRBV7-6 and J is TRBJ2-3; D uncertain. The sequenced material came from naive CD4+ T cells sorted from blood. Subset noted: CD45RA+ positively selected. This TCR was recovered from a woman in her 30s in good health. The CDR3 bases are TGTGCCAGCAGCTTAGCCGATACGCAGTATTTT. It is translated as CASSLADTQYF.